This T cell receptor beta chain comes out of a study of shared clonotypes between healthy human individuals. Germline V CDR1 and CDR2: SGHTA, FQGNSA. The CDR3 covers 14 residues. V lost 4 bases, J lost 0 bases, and 9 bases lay in between. Once extracted for a subset, genomic DNA was divided evenly among several immunoSEQ plates. The input for sorted-subset replicate PCRs was approximately 210 ng DNA, 30,000 or so T cell genomes. Profiling relied on immunoSEQ multiplex PCR, and the TCRdb table lists in-frame clones only, not all of them. Of roughly 2 million clones in the sample, approximately 94% were seen once.

The V and J genes are TRBV7-2 and TRBJ1-1, with TRBD1 as a possible D gene (6 bases). Input material: naive CD4+ T cells sorted from blood. Subset defined: CD45RA+ positively selected. The receptor's source is a man between 18 and 35 years old in good health. The CDR3, as DNA: TGTGCCAGCAGCTGGGGGCGCATGAACACTGAAGCTTTCTTT. Translating gives CASSWGRMNTEAFF.